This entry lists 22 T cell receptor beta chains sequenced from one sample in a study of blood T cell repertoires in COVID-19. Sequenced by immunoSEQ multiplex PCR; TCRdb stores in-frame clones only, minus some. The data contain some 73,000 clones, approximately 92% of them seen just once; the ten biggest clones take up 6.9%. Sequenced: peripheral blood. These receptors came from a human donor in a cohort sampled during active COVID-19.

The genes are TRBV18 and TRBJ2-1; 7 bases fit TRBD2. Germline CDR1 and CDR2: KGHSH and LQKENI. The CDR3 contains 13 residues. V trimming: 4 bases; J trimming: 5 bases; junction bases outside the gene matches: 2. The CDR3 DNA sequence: TGTGCCAGCTCACAAACTAGCGACAATGAGCAGTTCTTC. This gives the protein CASSQTSDNEQFF.

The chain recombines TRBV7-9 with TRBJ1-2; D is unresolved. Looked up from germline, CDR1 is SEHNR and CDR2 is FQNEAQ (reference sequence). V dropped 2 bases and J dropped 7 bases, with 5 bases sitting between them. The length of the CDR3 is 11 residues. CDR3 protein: CASSLSGGYTF. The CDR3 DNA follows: TGTGCCAGCAGCTTAAGCGGTGGCTACACCTTC.

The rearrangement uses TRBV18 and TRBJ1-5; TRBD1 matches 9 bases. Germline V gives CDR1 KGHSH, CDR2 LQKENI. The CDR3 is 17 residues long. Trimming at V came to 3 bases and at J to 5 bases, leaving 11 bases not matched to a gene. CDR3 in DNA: TGTGCCAGCTCACCTACTGGGCCGACAGGGGGGCATCAGCCCCAGCATTTT. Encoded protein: CASSPTGPTGGHQPQHF.

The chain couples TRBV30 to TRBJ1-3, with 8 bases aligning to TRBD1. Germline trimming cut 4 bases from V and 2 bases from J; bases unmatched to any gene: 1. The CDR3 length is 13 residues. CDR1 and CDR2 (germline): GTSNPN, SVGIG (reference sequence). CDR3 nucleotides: TGTGCCTGGACAGGGGGCACTGGAAACACCATATATTTT. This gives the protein CAWTGGTGNTIYF. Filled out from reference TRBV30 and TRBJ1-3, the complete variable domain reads SQTIHQWPATLVQPVGSPLSLECTVEGTSNPNLYWYRQAAGRGLQLLFYSVGIGQISSEVPQNLSASRPQDRQFILSSKKLLLSDSGFYLCAWTGGTGNTIYFGEGSWLTVV.

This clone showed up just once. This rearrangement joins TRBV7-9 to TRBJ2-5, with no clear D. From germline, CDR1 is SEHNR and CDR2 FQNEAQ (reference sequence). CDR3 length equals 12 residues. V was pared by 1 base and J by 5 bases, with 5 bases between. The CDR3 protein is CASSLGRETQYF. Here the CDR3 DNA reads TGTGCCAGCAGCTTAGGGCGGGAGACCCAGTACTTC.

CDR3 sequence (DNA): TGTGCCAGCGGTTACGGAGATACGCAGTATTTT. It specifies CASGYGDTQYF. The V gene is TRBV12-3 or TRBV12-4, the J gene TRBJ2-3; D gene ambiguous. CDR3 size: 11 residues. V lost 8 bases to trimming and J lost 5 bases, with 8 bases between them.

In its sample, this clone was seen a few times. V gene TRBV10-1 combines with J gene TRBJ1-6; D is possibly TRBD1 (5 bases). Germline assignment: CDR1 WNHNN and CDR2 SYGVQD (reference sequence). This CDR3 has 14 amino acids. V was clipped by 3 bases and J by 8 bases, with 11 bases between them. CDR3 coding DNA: TGCGCCAGCAGTGATGGGGTAGGGGATTCACCCCTCCACTTT. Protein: CASSDGVGDSPLHF.

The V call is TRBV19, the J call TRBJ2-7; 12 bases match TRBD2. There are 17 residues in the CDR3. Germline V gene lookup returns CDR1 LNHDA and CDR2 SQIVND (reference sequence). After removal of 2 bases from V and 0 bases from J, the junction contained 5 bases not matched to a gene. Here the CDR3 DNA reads TGTGCCAGTAGTATACGGACTAGCGGGGTGAGCTCCTACGAGCAGTACTTC. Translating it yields CASSIRTSGVSSYEQYF.

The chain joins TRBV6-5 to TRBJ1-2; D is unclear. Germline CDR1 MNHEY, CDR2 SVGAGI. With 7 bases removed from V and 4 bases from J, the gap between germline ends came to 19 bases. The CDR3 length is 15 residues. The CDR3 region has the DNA TGTGCCAGCAATCTCTCAGCGGGGTCCTCCTATGGCTACACCTTC. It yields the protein CASNLSAGSSYGYTF.

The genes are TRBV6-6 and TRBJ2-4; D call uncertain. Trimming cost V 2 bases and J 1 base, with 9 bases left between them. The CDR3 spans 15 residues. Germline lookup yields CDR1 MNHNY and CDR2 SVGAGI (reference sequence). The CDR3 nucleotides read TGTGCCAGCAGTTACAATCACCGGGCCAAAAACATTCAGTACTTC. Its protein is CASSYNHRAKNIQYF.

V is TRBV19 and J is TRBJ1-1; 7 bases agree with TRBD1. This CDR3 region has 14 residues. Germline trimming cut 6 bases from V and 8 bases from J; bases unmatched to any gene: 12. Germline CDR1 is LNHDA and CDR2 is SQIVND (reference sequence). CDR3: CASRPTGRGREAFF. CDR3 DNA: TGTGCCAGTAGACCGACAGGGCGGGGAAGGGAAGCTTTCTTT.

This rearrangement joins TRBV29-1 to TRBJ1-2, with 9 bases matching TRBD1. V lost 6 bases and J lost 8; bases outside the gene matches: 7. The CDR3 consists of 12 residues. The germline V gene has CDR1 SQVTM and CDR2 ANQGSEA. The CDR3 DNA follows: TGCAGCGTCGCGGGGACAGGGATGGGCTACACCTTC. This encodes CSVAGTGMGYTF. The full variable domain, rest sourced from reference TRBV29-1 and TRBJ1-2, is SAVISQKPSRDICQRGTSLTIQCQVDSQVTMMFWYRQQPGQSLTLIATANQGSEATYESGFVIDKFPISRPNLTFSTLTVSNMSPEDSSIYLCSVAGTGMGYTFGSGTRLTVV.

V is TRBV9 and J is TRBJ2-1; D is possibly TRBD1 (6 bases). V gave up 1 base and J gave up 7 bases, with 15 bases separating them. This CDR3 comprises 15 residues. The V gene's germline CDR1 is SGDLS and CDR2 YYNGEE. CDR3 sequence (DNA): TGTGCCAGCAGCGTAACACAGGGTTGGGGTAATGAGCAGTTCTTC. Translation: CASSVTQGWGNEQFF.

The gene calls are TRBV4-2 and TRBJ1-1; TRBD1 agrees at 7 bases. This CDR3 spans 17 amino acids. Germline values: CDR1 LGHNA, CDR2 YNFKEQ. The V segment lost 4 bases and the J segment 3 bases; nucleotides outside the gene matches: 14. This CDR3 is CASSPRNRGRRDTEAFF. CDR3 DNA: TGTGCCAGCAGCCCACGGAACAGGGGTAGGAGGGACACTGAAGCTTTCTTT.

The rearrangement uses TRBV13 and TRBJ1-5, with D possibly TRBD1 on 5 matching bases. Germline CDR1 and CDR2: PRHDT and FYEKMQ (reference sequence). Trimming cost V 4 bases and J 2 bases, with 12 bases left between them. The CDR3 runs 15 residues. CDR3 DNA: TGTGCCAGCAGCTCGGCGGGACGCGGCAATCAGCCCCAGCATTTT. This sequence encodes CASSSAGRGNQPQHF.

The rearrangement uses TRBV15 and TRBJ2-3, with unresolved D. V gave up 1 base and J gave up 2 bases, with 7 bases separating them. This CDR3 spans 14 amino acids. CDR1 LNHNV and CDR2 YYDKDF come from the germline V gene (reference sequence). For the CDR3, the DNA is TGTGCCACCAGCAGAGGTCTAGACACAGATACGCAGTATTTT. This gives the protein CATSRGLDTDTQYF.

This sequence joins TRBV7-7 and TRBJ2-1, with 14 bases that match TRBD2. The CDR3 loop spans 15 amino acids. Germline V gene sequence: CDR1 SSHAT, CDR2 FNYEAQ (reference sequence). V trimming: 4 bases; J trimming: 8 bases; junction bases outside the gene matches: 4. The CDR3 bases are TGTGCCAGCAGCTCGACTAGCGGGGGGGCAGATGAGCAGTTCTTC. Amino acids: CASSSTSGGADEQFF.

CDR3 protein: CASSVDLTSGQETQYF. The CDR3 DNA reads as TGTGCCAGCAGCGTAGACCTGACTAGCGGGCAAGAGACCCAGTACTTC. The chain combines TRBV9 with TRBJ2-5, with 10 bases that match TRBD2. J was trimmed by 2 bases and V by 0 bases; bases with no gene match: 4. CDR3 length: 16 amino acids. Germline CDR1 reads SGDLS; CDR2 reads YYNGEE.

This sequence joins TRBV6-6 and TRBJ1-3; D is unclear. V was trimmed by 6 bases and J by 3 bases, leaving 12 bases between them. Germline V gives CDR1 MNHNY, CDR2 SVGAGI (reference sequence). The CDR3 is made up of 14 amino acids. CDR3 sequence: CASRTQRGGNTIYF. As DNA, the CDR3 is TGTGCCAGCAGGACCCAGAGAGGTGGAAACACCATATATTTT.

CDR3 DNA: TGCAGCGGTAAACAGGGGGCCAGCCAGGAGACCCAGTACTTC. This encodes CSGKQGASQETQYF. V gene TRBV29-1 combines with J gene TRBJ2-5, with 9 bases matching TRBD1. The CDR3 length is 14 residues. CDR1 is SQVTM and CDR2 is ANQGSEA in the germline V gene. The trim removed 7 bases at V and 5 bases at J, leaving 11 bases unmatched.

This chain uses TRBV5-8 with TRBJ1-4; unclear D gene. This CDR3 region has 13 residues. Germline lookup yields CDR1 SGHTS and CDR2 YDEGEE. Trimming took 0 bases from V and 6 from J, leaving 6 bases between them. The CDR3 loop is CASSLEPYEKLFF. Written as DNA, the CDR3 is TGTGCCAGCAGCTTGGAGCCCTATGAAAAACTGTTTTTT.

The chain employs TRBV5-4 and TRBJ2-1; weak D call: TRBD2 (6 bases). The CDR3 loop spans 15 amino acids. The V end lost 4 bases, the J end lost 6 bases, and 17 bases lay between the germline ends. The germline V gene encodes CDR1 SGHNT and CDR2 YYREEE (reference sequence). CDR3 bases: TGTGCCAGCAGCCGCCGGGACTGGGTAATCAATGAGCAGTTCTTC. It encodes CASSRRDWVINEQFF. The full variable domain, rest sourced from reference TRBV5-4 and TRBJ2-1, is ETGVTQSPTHLIKTRGQQVTLRCSSQSGHNTVSWYQQALGQGPQFIFQYYREEENGRGNFPPRFSGLQFPNYSSELNVNALELDDSALYLCASSRRDWVINEQFFGPGTRLTVL.